The T cell receptor beta chain described here comes from a study of T cell changes during pregnancy in multiple sclerosis. Trimming removed 4 bases at V and 6 bases at J, with 19 bases between. The CDR3 spans 16 residues. Germline-derived CDR1 and CDR2 are MGHRA and YSYEKL. The method was immunoSEQ multiplex PCR; TCRdb's version includes in-frame clones alone and lacks a portion of them. The sample lists around 69,000 clones, approximately 92% occurring once. The chain is built from TRBV4-1 and TRBJ1-5, with D perhaps TRBD1 (6 bases). The TCR originated in a female donor in good health, enrolled as a control in a pregnancy study. The sample in question was peripheral blood, obtained in the third trimester of pregnancy. CDR3 in amino acids: CASSLALARGPQPQHF. In DNA form, the CDR3 reads TGCGCCAGCAGCCTAGCCTTAGCCAGGGGCCCTCAGCCCCAGCATTTT.